The sequence of this T cell receptor (beta chain) was determined in a study of cytomegalovirus exposure and HLA in healthy donors. In this sample, this clone turned up once. Its specificity is unknown. This table comes from immunoSEQ multiplex PCR, and its TCRdb copy is limited to in-frame clones, with some not included. The sample lists about 73,000 clones; roughly 96% were seen once. The donors were members of the approximately 120-subject validation cohort (separate from the approximately 670-subject first cohort). Study-level results: Most TCRs appeared rarely, but some public TCRs recurred in many donors. In vitro confirmation showed three CMV-associated chains to be CMV antigen specific. According to a later analysis, TCR clusters from the first cohort tended to co-occur in the 120 or so validation repertoires.

Germline lookup yields CDR1 SEHNR and CDR2 FQNEAQ (reference sequence). CDR3 length equals 15 residues. With 4 bases clipped from V and 4 bases from J, the junction kept 7 bases outside the gene matches. The V gene is TRBV7-9, the J gene TRBJ1-1; TRBD1 matches 9 bases. The sample was PBMCs. This sequence was found in a man aged 18 to 30 in good health and CMV-seronegative. The CDR3 region is CASSSRTGAGTEAFF. CDR3 sequence (DNA): TGTGCCAGCAGCTCCCGGACAGGGGCCGGCACTGAAGCTTTCTTT.